The 28 T cell receptor beta chains in this list originate from one sample, sequenced in a study of radiotherapy plus CTLA-4 blockade in lung cancer (dated by TCRdb to between 2018 and 2020). Library creation used the immunoSEQ multiplex PCR assay. As stored in TCRdb, this immuneACCESS dataset retains in-frame rearrangements with V and J assigned. A fraction of the clones does not appear; measured against another copy, unresolved V genes explain less than half of the discrepancy, and the remainder lacks a known reason. The sample profile shows around 59,000 clones; around 74% of them were found once. The top ten hold approximately 8.3% of the sample. The specimen was peripheral blood, collected from a patient treated with radiotherapy plus ipilimumab. Every receptor here comes from a human donor with non-small cell lung cancer whose response to radiotherapy plus ipilimumab could not be evaluated.

This clone was recorded once. The chain employs TRBV7-3 and TRBJ2-1; perhaps TRBD2 as D (6 bases). The germline V and J ends were trimmed by 4 bases and 10 bases, with 14 bases remaining between them. Germline V gene lookup returns CDR1 SGHTA and CDR2 FQGTGA. The CDR3 is 13 amino acids. The CDR3 DNA sequence: TGTGCCAGCAGCTCGGGACTTGGCGGGGAGCAGTTCTTC. Its translation: CASSSGLGGEQFF.

This chain connects TRBV6-1 to TRBJ2-3; 9 nucleotides match TRBD1. CDR1 is MNHNS, CDR2 SASEGT, per germline. V shed 3 bases, J shed 0 bases, and the junction held 4 bases outside the gene matches. This CDR3 comprises 16 residues. The CDR3 DNA reads as TGTGCCAGCAGTGAGGACAGGGGTACTAGCACAGATACGCAGTATTTT. Translation: CASSEDRGTSTDTQYF.

This clone was seen a single time. The V and J genes are TRBV30 and TRBJ1-1; D remains ambiguous. V lost 5 bases and J 2 bases, leaving 9 bases between the germline ends. This CDR3 has 12 residues. Germline V gene lookup returns CDR1 GTSNPN and CDR2 SVGIG (reference sequence). The CDR3 protein is CAWGRGNTEAFF. CDR3 DNA: TGTGCCTGGGGGCGTGGCAACACTGAAGCTTTCTTT. The full variable domain, its missing parts supplied by reference TRBV30 and TRBJ1-1, is SQTIHQWPATLVQPVGSPLSLECTVEGTSNPNLYWYRQAAGRGLQLLFYSVGIGQISSEVPQNLSASRPQDRQFILSSKKLLLSDSGFYLCAWGRGNTEAFFGQGTRLTVV.

The rearrangement links TRBV19 to TRBJ1-4, with D possibly TRBD1 on 6 matching bases. The CDR3 sequence is 14 residues long. Germline V gene sequence: CDR1 LNHDA, CDR2 SQIVND (reference sequence). Trimming cost V 4 bases and J 7 bases, with 13 bases left between them. DNA of the CDR3: TGTGCCAGTAGTAAAACAGGGAGTAGTGAAAAACTGTTTTTT. This gives the protein CASSKTGSSEKLFF.

The rearrangement joins TRBV5-1 to TRBJ2-3; 12 bases match TRBD2. Trimming cost V 4 bases and J 4 bases; bases outside gene matches: 4. Germline CDR1 is SGHRS and CDR2 is YFSETQ. CDR3 length: 15 amino acids. CDR3 residues: CASSIRTSGADTQYF. In DNA, the CDR3 is TGCGCCAGCAGCATAAGGACTAGCGGGGCAGATACGCAGTATTTT.

The gene calls are TRBV15 and TRBJ1-5; D remains ambiguous. The CDR3 sequence is 16 residues long. The ends were cut back, 0 bases at V and 5 bases at J, with 14 bases in the middle. The germline V gene has CDR1 LNHNV and CDR2 YYDKDF (reference sequence). CDR3 residues: CATSRERPGDYQPQHF. CDR3 coding DNA: TGTGCCACCAGCAGAGAGAGACCCGGAGATTATCAGCCCCAGCATTTT.

This clone was detected only a few times. The chain links TRBV19 to TRBJ1-2; possible D gene TRBD1, 6 bases. The CDR3 consists of 14 residues. Per the germline V gene, CDR1 is LNHDA and CDR2 is SQIVND (reference sequence). Trimming left V 6 bases short and J 6 bases short, with 17 bases between. CDR3 amino acids: CASSPLQGEHGYTF. DNA of the CDR3: TGTGCCAGTAGCCCCCTACAGGGTGAGCATGGCTACACCTTC. The full variable domain, with the rest looked up from reference TRBV19 and TRBJ1-2, is DGGITQSPKYLFRKEGQNVTLSCEQNLNHDAMYWYRQDPGQGLRLIYYSQIVNDFQKGDIAEGYSVSREKKESFPLTVTSAQKNPTAFYLCASSPLQGEHGYTFGSGTRLTVV.

The V gene is TRBV5-4, the J gene TRBJ2-1; TRBD1 matches at 9 bases. Germline loops: CDR1 SGHNT, CDR2 YYREEE (reference sequence). This CDR3 region has 14 residues. Trimming removed 5 bases from V and 3 bases from J; junction bases left unmatched: 3. The CDR3: CASSLTGGYNEQFF. The CDR3 region has the DNA TGTGCCAGCAGTCTGACAGGGGGCTACAATGAGCAGTTCTTC.

The CDR3 nucleotides are TGCGCCAGCAGCTACCCGGGAACCGGCGGGCACGAGCAGTACTTC. Protein product: CASSYPGTGGHEQYF. V gene TRBV5-1 combines with J gene TRBJ2-7; D is possibly TRBD2 (5 bases). The CDR3 contains 15 residues. Germline lookup yields CDR1 SGHRS and CDR2 YFSETQ. Between the trimmed V and J ends, which lost 3 bases and 5 bases, there was a span of 18 bases.

J is TRBJ2-3 and V is TRBV4-1; 14 nucleotides agree with TRBD2. The germline V gene has CDR1 MGHRA and CDR2 YSYEKL. This CDR3 is 19 amino acids long. V shed 0 bases and J 1 base; nucleotides not matched to a gene: 6. The DNA for the CDR3 is TGCGCCAGCAGCCAAGATCCCGGACTAGCGGGAGGAGGCACAGATACGCAGTATTTT. Encoded protein: CASSQDPGLAGGGTDTQYF.

The V call is TRBV19, the J call TRBJ2-1; 8 positions agree with TRBD2. The germline V gene has CDR1 LNHDA and CDR2 SQIVND (reference sequence). V was clipped by 9 bases and J by 2 bases; unmatched bases: 6. This CDR3 region has 14 residues. CDR3 in DNA: TGTGCCAGCTCTAGCGGGCCCGCCTACAATGAGCAGTTCTTC. Translating it yields CASSSGPAYNEQFF.

The genes are TRBV7-2 and TRBJ1-2, with D possibly matching TRBD1 (6 bases). Per germline, CDR1 SGHTA and CDR2 FQGNSA. Deletions cut 5 bases from V and 2 bases from J, with 12 bases between. The CDR3 totals 14 residues. For the CDR3, the DNA is TGTGCCAGCAGCCATGGACAGAACAACTATGGCTACACCTTC. Protein product: CASSHGQNNYGYTF.

Concerning this clone: At the DNA level, this CDR3 is encoded by other sequences in the same sample as well. The rearrangement joins TRBV11-2 to TRBJ1-1; 7 nucleotides align to TRBD1. Trimming at V came to 6 bases and at J to 10 bases, leaving 11 bases not matched to a gene. The germline V gene has CDR1 SGHAT and CDR2 FQNNGV. The length of the CDR3 is 13 residues. The CDR3 reads CASSPTGPPRAFF. CDR3 nucleotides: TGTGCCAGCAGTCCGACAGGGCCTCCTCGAGCTTTCTTT.

The CDR3 bases are TGTGCCAGCAATATCCCCGGCGGCACAAATCAGCCCCAGCATTTT. Translation: CASNIPGGTNQPQHF. This chain links TRBV28 with TRBJ1-5; no clear D gene. The CDR3 is 15 amino acids. V gave up 7 bases and J gave up 4 bases, with 17 bases separating them. CDR1 and CDR2 (germline): MDHEN, SYDVKM.

The genes are TRBV9 and TRBJ1-6; unclear D gene. The ends were cut back, 4 bases at V and 10 bases at J, with 15 bases in the middle. The germline CDR1 and CDR2 sequences are SGDLS and YYNGEE. The CDR3 contains 14 residues. CDR3 residues: CASSPRMGGSPLHF. The CDR3 DNA is TGTGCCAGCAGCCCACGAATGGGAGGGTCACCCCTCCACTTT.

This chain connects TRBV19 to TRBJ2-2; D unclear. V was pared by 7 bases and J by 0 bases, with 6 bases between. The CDR3 consists of 13 residues. CDR1 and CDR2 (germline): LNHDA, SQIVND (reference sequence). CDR3 sequence reads: CASIFPNTGELFF. CDR3 DNA: TGTGCCAGTATCTTCCCGAACACCGGGGAGCTGTTTTTT.

The gene calls are TRBV5-1 and TRBJ1-1; TRBD1 matches 7 bases. The CDR3 loop spans 14 amino acids. Germline trimming cut 4 bases from V and 3 bases from J; bases unmatched to any gene: 6. The germline CDR1 and CDR2 sequences are SGHRS and YFSETQ. The CDR3 nucleotides are TGCGCCAGCAGCCCGGAGGGGGCTGACACTGAAGCTTTCTTT. Translation: CASSPEGADTEAFF.

The V gene is TRBV7-2, the J gene TRBJ2-7, with D possibly matching TRBD1 (5 bases). The CDR3 sequence is 16 residues long. Germline V gene lookup returns CDR1 SGHTA and CDR2 FQGNSA. V shed 2 bases and J shed 3 bases, with 17 bases lying between them. The CDR3 DNA sequence: TGTGCCAGCAGCTTATCGGCCGAGACAGCCAGCTACGAGCAGTACTTC. Translation: CASSLSAETASYEQYF.

This clone was counted a single time. This chain connects TRBV5-1 to TRBJ2-1; TRBD2 matches 14 bases. The CDR3 is 14 residues long. Germline V gene data show CDR1 as SGHRS and CDR2 as YFSETQ. V was clipped by 6 bases and J by 10 bases; unmatched bases: 6. CDR3 loop: CASKGLAGVGEQFF. The DNA for the CDR3 is TGCGCCAGCAAGGGACTAGCGGGAGTAGGGGAGCAGTTCTTC.

J is TRBJ2-7 and V is TRBV25-1; 9 bases align to TRBD1. In germline, CDR1 is MGHDK, CDR2 SYGVNS. Unmatched junction bases numbered 6, after V lost 3 bases and J lost 3 bases. The CDR3 totals 15 residues. CDR3 region: CASSDRDRDGYEQYF. The CDR3 nucleotides are TGTGCCAGCAGTGACCGGGACAGGGACGGCTACGAGCAGTACTTC.

The gene calls are TRBV4-2 and TRBJ2-6; D gene ambiguous. The CDR3 sequence is 18 residues long. Per germline, CDR1 LGHNA and CDR2 YNFKEQ. The V end was cut by 5 bases, the J end by 1 base, with 18 bases between. The CDR3 here is CASSAGSSGSSGANVLTF. As DNA, the CDR3 is TGTGCCAGCAGCGCCGGGTCCTCGGGTTCTTCTGGGGCCAACGTCCTGACTTTC.

V is TRBV30 and J is TRBJ2-7, with D maybe TRBD2 (5 bases). The CDR3 totals 12 residues. Germline lookup yields CDR1 GTSNPN and CDR2 SVGIG (reference sequence). V lost 7 bases, J lost 5 bases, and 15 bases lay in between. The CDR3 DNA follows: TGTGCCTCGGACCGGGCCGGGGACGAGCAGTACTTC. Translated, it gives CASDRAGDEQYF.

The chain is built from TRBV4-3 and TRBJ1-2; TRBD1 aligns across 10 bases. Trimming removed 5 bases from V and 4 bases from J; junction bases left unmatched: 7. The germline V gene encodes CDR1 LGHNA and CDR2 YSLEER. The CDR3 length is 15 residues. The CDR3 DNA reads as TGCGCCAGCAGCTGGACAGGGGGACTATTCTATGGCTACACCTTC. Translation: CASSWTGGLFYGYTF.

CDR3 sequence (DNA): TGCGCCAGCAGCCATAGGGACTCCAGCTCCTACGAGCAGTACTTC. It codes for CASSHRDSSSYEQYF. The V call is TRBV4-1, the J call TRBJ2-7; maybe TRBD2 (6 bases). Per germline, CDR1 MGHRA and CDR2 YSYEKL. This CDR3 spans 15 amino acids. V lost 3 bases and J lost 0, with 12 bases in between.

This chain links TRBV27 with TRBJ2-3, with TRBD2 matching over 16 bases. V lost 5 bases and J lost 2; bases outside the gene matches: 13. This CDR3 region has 20 residues. The germline V gene encodes CDR1 MNHEY and CDR2 SMNVEV (reference sequence). CDR3: CASSPGLAGGFQTLTDTQYF. CDR3 coding DNA: TGTGCCAGCAGTCCGGGACTAGCGGGGGGGTTCCAGACTCTCACAGATACGCAGTATTTT.

This rearrangement joins TRBV28 to TRBJ2-4; D call uncertain. Germline CDR1 MDHEN, CDR2 SYDVKM. Trimming left V 5 bases short and J 0 bases short, with 11 bases between. The CDR3 is made up of 15 amino acids. CDR3 coding DNA: TGTGCCAGCAGTGCGCTTTTGGTAGCCAAAAACATTCAGTACTTC. Its translation is CASSALLVAKNIQYF. Variable domain in full (rest from reference TRBV28 and TRBJ2-4): DVKVTQSSRYLVKRTGEKVFLECVQDMDHENMFWYRQDPGLGLRLIYFSYDVKMKEKGDIPEGYSVSREKKERFSLILESASTNQTSMYLCASSALLVAKNIQYFGAGTRLSVL.

The chain links TRBV29-1 to TRBJ2-2; the D gene is possibly TRBD1 (5 bases). Germline V lookup: CDR1 SQVTM, CDR2 ANQGSEA. The V gene lost 4 bases and the J gene lost 4 bases, with 16 bases spanning the gap. The CDR3 runs 15 residues. CDR3 residues: CSVGSLQGSTGELFF. Written as DNA, the CDR3 is TGCAGCGTTGGTAGTTTGCAGGGAAGCACCGGGGAGCTGTTTTTT.

This clone was seen a single time. The DNA for the CDR3 is TGTGCCAGCAGTGCGGGACAGGGCATCAATAATTCACCCCTCCACTTT. It is translated as CASSAGQGINNSPLHF. This chain connects TRBV2 to TRBJ1-6; 9 bases are a match to TRBD1. The CDR3 runs to 16 residues. CDR1 is SNHLY, CDR2 FYNNEI, per germline. V dropped 4 bases and J dropped 5; count of bases not matched to a gene: 6.